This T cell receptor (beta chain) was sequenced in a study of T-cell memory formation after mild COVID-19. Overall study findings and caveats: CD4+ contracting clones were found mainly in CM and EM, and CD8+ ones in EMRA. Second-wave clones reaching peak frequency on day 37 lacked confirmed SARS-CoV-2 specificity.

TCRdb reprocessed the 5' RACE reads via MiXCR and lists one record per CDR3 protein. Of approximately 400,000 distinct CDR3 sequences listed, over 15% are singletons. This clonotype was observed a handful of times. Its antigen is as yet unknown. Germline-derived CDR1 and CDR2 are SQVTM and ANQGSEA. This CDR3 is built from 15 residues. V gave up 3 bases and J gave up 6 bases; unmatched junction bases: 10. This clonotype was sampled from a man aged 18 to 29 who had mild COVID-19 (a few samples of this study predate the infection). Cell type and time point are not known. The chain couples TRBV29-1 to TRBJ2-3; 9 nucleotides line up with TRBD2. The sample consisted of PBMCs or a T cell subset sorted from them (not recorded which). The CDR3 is CSVEEGGTSSDTQYF. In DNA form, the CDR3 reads TGCAGCGTTGAGGAAGGCGGGACTAGCTCCGATACGCAGTATTTT.